This T cell receptor beta chain is drawn from a study of blood T cell repertoires in COVID-19. Study as a whole: Italy, Spain and the United States were the sources of the convalescent and acute COVID-19 samples. Nucleic acid was either cDNA or gDNA, and it came from T cells, B-cell-depleted T cells, or PBMCs.

This clone showed up just once. Methods used by the authors: Quantification of nucleated cells was approximated via reference gene primer amplification. Clones were sequenced by immunoSEQ multiplex PCR, and TCRdb holds only the in-frame ones, with some missing. V, J and clone size were drawn from that table, and D and trimming were deduced from the DNA. The repertoire consists of about 110,000 clones, with about nine tenths occurring once and the leading ten covering approximately 4.7%. The CDR3 extends over 13 amino acids. V lost 6 bases and J 4 bases, leaving 13 bases between the germline ends. Germline V gene lookup returns CDR1 SGHDT and CDR2 YYEEEE.

This clonotype was obtained from a man aged 35 to 55 with acute or convalescent COVID-19. The chain is built from TRBV5-6 and TRBJ2-5; perhaps TRBD2 as D (5 bases). Specimen: peripheral blood. DNA for the CDR3: TGTGCCAGCACCCGGTCGGGGTCAGAGACCCAGTACTTC. Its translation is CASTRSGSETQYF.